This T cell receptor (beta chain) was obtained from a study of T cell responses to AZD1222 COVID-19 vaccine. Measured with immunoSEQ multiplex PCR; TCRdb has only the in-frame clones, and not every one. This table holds 110,000 to 150,000 clones, under 95% found once. This TCR was sampled from an adult in good health. The source material was peripheral blood, sampled on day 0 of AZD1222 vaccination.

Here the CDR3 DNA reads TGCGCCAGCAGCATAGGACAGGTGAGGGGGTTCGAGCAGTACTTC. Translated: CASSIGQVRGFEQYF. This chain uses TRBV5-1 with TRBJ2-7, with 7 nucleotides matching TRBD1. The CDR3 runs 15 residues. Germline CDR1 is SGHRS and CDR2 is YFSETQ. V lost 4 bases to trimming and J lost 6 bases; unmatched junction nucleotides: 13.